This TCR beta chain was recovered during a study of cytomegalovirus exposure and HLA in healthy donors. Study-level information: The 120 validation repertoires were reported in a later analysis to have been generated on the same platform as the approximately 600 first-cohort repertoires.

Findings and caveats of the study: Altogether, around 160 TCR beta chains were recorded as cytomegalovirus-associated.

The CDR3 has 15 amino acids. The junction had 3 bases not matched to a gene; V was cut back by 1 base and J by 5 bases. In germline, CDR1 is SGHDT, CDR2 YYEEEE. The method was immunoSEQ multiplex PCR; TCRdb's version includes in-frame clones alone and lacks a portion of them. The data hold over 150,000 clones, with approximately 83% observed a single time. About this clone itself: The antigen is unknown.

Sequenced material: PBMCs. This TCR derives from a woman aged 18-30 years in good health and CMV-seropositive. This chain uses TRBV5-6 with TRBJ2-1; 10 bases map to TRBD2. CDR3 sequence: CASSLRLAGNNEQFF. CDR3 DNA sequence: TGTGCCAGCAGCTTGAGACTAGCGGGCAACAATGAGCAGTTCTTC.